This is a list of T cell receptor beta chains from one sample in a study of spatial heterogeneity in lung cancer. TCRdb passed the 5' RACE reads through MiXCR, listing each CDR3 protein once. The sample includes roughly 70,000 distinct CDR3 sequences, roughly 13% of them seen just once. Here the sequenced sample was PBMCs, taken at surgery. The receptors stem from a male donor with early-stage non-small cell lung cancer. Each CDR3 is given with its conserved first and last residue. Each record gives: D gene, V gene, clone size, J gene, CDR3 DNA, CDR3 protein. A D gene is named only where the DNA matches it firmly. Size values are once, few and many counts, or a class for expanded clones, and some rows have none.

d_gene: -
v_gene: TRBV27
abundance: few
j_gene: TRBJ2-5
CDR3nt: TGTGCCAGCAGTTTTAGGACTAGGGGGCGGCGGACCCAGTACTTC
CDR3aa: CASSFRTRGRRTQYF

d_gene: -
v_gene: TRBV6-4
abundance: few
j_gene: TRBJ2-2
CDR3nt: TGTGCCAGCAGTGACTTTTTTGGGGAGCTGTTTTTT
CDR3aa: CASSDFFGELFF

d_gene: -
v_gene: TRBV5-4
abundance: few
j_gene: TRBJ2-7
CDR3nt: TGTGCCAGCAGCTTGTCTCTTTCAGAGTACGAGCAGTACTTC
CDR3aa: CASSLSLSEYEQYF

d_gene: -
v_gene: TRBV6-2/TRBV6-3
abundance: -
j_gene: TRBJ1-5
CDR3nt: TGTGCCAGCAGTTACGCAGGTCCGGGGCAGCCCCAGCATTTT
CDR3aa: CASSYAGPGQPQHF

d_gene: -
v_gene: TRBV6-5
abundance: many
j_gene: TRBJ1-2
CDR3nt: TGTGCCAGCTCGGGACGGAACTATGGCTACACCTTC
CDR3aa: CASSGRNYGYTF

d_gene: TRBD1
v_gene: TRBV12-3/TRBV12-4
abundance: -
j_gene: TRBJ2-7
CDR3nt: TGTGCCAGCAGTTTCGGGACAGGTCGCGAGCAGTACTTC
CDR3aa: CASSFGTGREQYF

d_gene: -
v_gene: TRBV4-1
abundance: -
j_gene: TRBJ2-7
CDR3nt: TGCGCCAGCAGTTGGACCAGGAGCTCCTACGAGCAGTACTTC
CDR3aa: CASSWTRSSYEQYF

d_gene: TRBD1
v_gene: TRBV19
abundance: few
j_gene: TRBJ2-7
CDR3nt: TGTGCCAGTAGTATAGGGACAGGAAACTACGAGCAGTACTTC
CDR3aa: CASSIGTGNYEQYF

d_gene: TRBD1
v_gene: TRBV25-1
abundance: -
j_gene: TRBJ1-1
CDR3nt: TGTGCCAGCACCCCGGGACAGGGGGAAGCTTTCTTT
CDR3aa: CASTPGQGEAFF

d_gene: -
v_gene: TRBV2
abundance: many
j_gene: TRBJ2-2
CDR3nt: TGTGCCAGCAGTGAAGAATGGCGAAACACCGGGGAGCTGTTTTTT
CDR3aa: CASSEEWRNTGELFF

d_gene: TRBD2
v_gene: TRBV19
abundance: -
j_gene: TRBJ2-7
CDR3nt: TGTGCCAGTAGTATCGGCTCTAGCGGGAGTTACTCCTACGAGCAGTACTTC
CDR3aa: CASSIGSSGSYSYEQYF

d_gene: TRBD2
v_gene: TRBV12-3/TRBV12-4
abundance: few
j_gene: TRBJ2-3
CDR3nt: TGTGCCAGCAGTCCTCTGCGGGGGTTTGGGGTAACAGATACGCAGTATTTT
CDR3aa: CASSPLRGFGVTDTQYF

d_gene: -
v_gene: TRBV20-1
abundance: many
j_gene: TRBJ2-1
CDR3nt: TGCAGTGCTATGAAGATCCAGCCCATGTACAATGAGCAGTTCTTC
CDR3aa: CSAMKIQPMYNEQFF

d_gene: TRBD2
v_gene: TRBV4-1
abundance: many
j_gene: TRBJ2-3
CDR3nt: TGCGCCAGCAGCCCTCTAGCGGGAGCCACAGATACGCAGTATTTT
CDR3aa: CASSPLAGATDTQYF

d_gene: -
v_gene: TRBV4-3
abundance: many
j_gene: TRBJ1-2
CDR3nt: TGCGCCAGCAGCCAAGATGTGGTTGGGGCCAGGGGATATGGCTACACCTTC
CDR3aa: CASSQDVVGARGYGYTF

d_gene: -
v_gene: TRBV2
abundance: few
j_gene: TRBJ1-1
CDR3nt: TGTGCCAGCAGTTACAGGGACACTGAAGCTTTCTTT
CDR3aa: CASSYRDTEAFF

d_gene: -
v_gene: TRBV15
abundance: -
j_gene: TRBJ1-5
CDR3nt: TGTGCCACCAGCAGAGATTTTCGGCCCCAGCATTTT
CDR3aa: CATSRDFRPQHF

d_gene: -
v_gene: TRBV6-6
abundance: -
j_gene: TRBJ1-1
CDR3nt: TGTGCCAGCAGTTCTCGACAGAACACTGAAGCTTTCTTT
CDR3aa: CASSSRQNTEAFF

d_gene: TRBD1
v_gene: TRBV6-5
abundance: -
j_gene: TRBJ1-2
CDR3nt: TGTGCCAGCTACCCGGGACAGGGGTCTGGCTACACCTTC
CDR3aa: CASYPGQGSGYTF

d_gene: TRBD1
v_gene: TRBV7-9
abundance: -
j_gene: TRBJ2-1
CDR3nt: TGTGCCAGCAGCTTAGAGGGACAGGGATTCAATGAGCAGTTCTTC
CDR3aa: CASSLEGQGFNEQFF

d_gene: TRBD1
v_gene: TRBV29-1
abundance: many
j_gene: TRBJ1-4
CDR3nt: TGCAGCGCTCGGACAGGGGGAATAGAAAAACTGTTTTTT
CDR3aa: CSARTGGIEKLFF

d_gene: -
v_gene: TRBV3-1
abundance: many
j_gene: TRBJ2-7
CDR3nt: TGTGCCAGCAGCCAAGGTCAGGGACTCTACTACGAGCAGTACTTC
CDR3aa: CASSQGQGLYYEQYF

d_gene: -
v_gene: TRBV29-1
abundance: many
j_gene: TRBJ2-7
CDR3nt: TGCAGCGTTGATACCCAGGGCTTTTCGAGCTCCTACGAGCAGTACTTC
CDR3aa: CSVDTQGFSSSYEQYF

d_gene: -
v_gene: TRBV5-1
abundance: many
j_gene: TRBJ2-5
CDR3nt: TGCGCCAGCAGCTTGGCCGGGGAGACCCAGTACTTC
CDR3aa: CASSLAGETQYF

d_gene: -
v_gene: TRBV2
abundance: -
j_gene: TRBJ1-5
CDR3nt: TGTGCCAGCAGGCAGGGGACGGGTAACAATCAGCCCCAGCATTTT
CDR3aa: CASRQGTGNNQPQHF

d_gene: -
v_gene: TRBV7-9
abundance: -
j_gene: TRBJ2-7
CDR3nt: TGTGCCAGCAGCTCCCAGGGGCTCCGTGAGCAGTACTTC
CDR3aa: CASSSQGLREQYF

d_gene: -
v_gene: TRBV6-2/TRBV6-3
abundance: many
j_gene: TRBJ2-3
CDR3nt: TGTGCCAGCAGTTACCCGAGGGAAGGACGTTCCTCTAGCACAGATACGCAGTATTTT
CDR3aa: CASSYPREGRSSSTDTQYF

d_gene: -
v_gene: TRBV7-2
abundance: few
j_gene: TRBJ2-7
CDR3nt: TGTGCCAGCAGCTCCCCCGGACATTCCTACGAGCAGTACTTC
CDR3aa: CASSSPGHSYEQYF

d_gene: TRBD1
v_gene: TRBV5-1
abundance: many
j_gene: TRBJ1-5
CDR3nt: TGCGCCAGCAGCTATGGACAGGGTCAGCCCCAGCATTTT
CDR3aa: CASSYGQGQPQHF

d_gene: TRBD2
v_gene: TRBV5-1
abundance: -
j_gene: TRBJ2-1
CDR3nt: TGCGCCAGCAGCCTAGCAGCGGGAGGTGACAATGAGCAGTTCTTC
CDR3aa: CASSLAAGGDNEQFF

d_gene: -
v_gene: TRBV5-1
abundance: few
j_gene: TRBJ1-1
CDR3nt: TGCGCCAGCAGCTCCGGACGGGGGACTGAAGCTTTCTTT
CDR3aa: CASSSGRGTEAFF

d_gene: -
v_gene: TRBV5-1
abundance: few
j_gene: TRBJ1-2
CDR3nt: TGCGCCAGCAGCTTGGAGGGATTGGATGGCTACACCTTC
CDR3aa: CASSLEGLDGYTF

d_gene: -
v_gene: TRBV5-1
abundance: -
j_gene: TRBJ2-7
CDR3nt: TGCGCCAGCGCCTTCGCCGCCACTGCCTACGAGCAGTACTTC
CDR3aa: CASAFAATAYEQYF

d_gene: -
v_gene: TRBV18
abundance: many
j_gene: TRBJ2-7
CDR3nt: TGTGCCAGCTCATCTACCCATGCTTACGAGCAGTACTTC
CDR3aa: CASSSTHAYEQYF

d_gene: TRBD2
v_gene: TRBV29-1
abundance: many
j_gene: TRBJ2-1
CDR3nt: TGCAGCGTTGAAAGACTAGCGGCTTCCAATGAGCAGTTCTTC
CDR3aa: CSVERLAASNEQFF